These T cell receptor beta chains were read from a single sample in a study of lung T cells in sarcoidosis with Löfgren's syndrome. MiXCR was run by TCRdb on the reads, yielding one entry per CDR3 protein. Of roughly 63,000 distinct CDR3 sequences listed, over 20% are singletons. Sequencing input: CD4+ T cells from PBMCs. Receptors were obtained from a human donor with sarcoidosis (Löfgren's syndrome or another form), or a control subject (not recorded which). CDR3s include the opening cysteine and the closing phenylalanine or tryptophan. Fields, in order: V gene, clone size, D gene, J gene, CDR3 length, CDR3 protein, CDR3 DNA. A D gene is named only where the DNA matches it firmly. Clone size is not always given. Where it is, it says once, few, many or a class for expanded clones.

V gene: TRBV5-1
clone size: many
D gene: TRBD1
J gene: TRBJ1-1
CDR3 length: 15
CDR3 protein: CASSGGDSRNTEAFF
CDR3 DNA: TGCGCCAGCAGCGGGGGGGACAGCCGAAACACTGAAGCTTTCTTT

V gene: TRBV10-3
clone size: NA
D gene: NA
J gene: TRBJ1-1
CDR3 length: 15
CDR3 protein: CAISESHKRNTEDFF
CDR3 DNA: TGTGCCATCAGTGAGTCGCACAAGCGGAACACTGAAGATTTCTTT

V gene: TRBV20-1
clone size: many
D gene: NA
J gene: TRBJ2-3
CDR3 length: 13
CDR3 protein: CSARLRGTDTQYF
CDR3 DNA: TGCAGTGCAAGACTAAGGGGAACAGATACGCAGTATTTT

V gene: TRBV5-1
clone size: NA
D gene: NA
J gene: TRBJ2-1
CDR3 length: 14
CDR3 protein: CASSPGGRGDEQFF
CDR3 DNA: TGCGCCAGCAGCCCCGGGGGGCGGGGAGATGAGCAGTTCTTC

V gene: TRBV18
clone size: NA
D gene: NA
J gene: TRBJ2-3
CDR3 length: 13
CDR3 protein: CASSPLNTDTQYF
CDR3 DNA: TGTGCCAGCTCACCCCTAAACACAGATACGCAGTATTTT

V gene: TRBV14
clone size: few
D gene: NA
J gene: TRBJ2-7
CDR3 length: 15
CDR3 protein: CASSQDPFSTYEQYF
CDR3 DNA: TGTGCCAGCAGCCAAGACCCCTTCAGCACATACGAGCAGTACTTC

V gene: TRBV7-2
clone size: NA
D gene: NA
J gene: TRBJ2-7
CDR3 length: 15
CDR3 protein: CASSLASGVGVEQYF
CDR3 DNA: TGTGCCAGCAGCTTAGCTTCGGGGGTTGGTGTTGAGCAGTACTTC

V gene: TRBV6-1
clone size: many
D gene: NA
J gene: TRBJ1-2
CDR3 length: 13
CDR3 protein: CASSYVSNYGYTF
CDR3 DNA: TGTGCCAGCAGTTATGTCAGTAACTATGGCTACACCTTC

V gene: TRBV4-2
clone size: few
D gene: TRBD1
J gene: TRBJ2-1
CDR3 length: 17
CDR3 protein: CASSLTQGQGAGNEQFF
CDR3 DNA: TGTGCCAGCAGCCTTACGCAGGGACAGGGGGCTGGGAATGAGCAGTTCTTC

V gene: TRBV3-1
clone size: few
D gene: NA
J gene: TRBJ2-3
CDR3 length: 12
CDR3 protein: CASSQVETRLYF
CDR3 DNA: TGTGCCAGCAGCCAAGTTGAGACTAGGCTGTATTTT

V gene: TRBV27
clone size: many
D gene: TRBD1
J gene: TRBJ1-1
CDR3 length: 15
CDR3 protein: CASSNPGQGNTEAFF
CDR3 DNA: TGTGCCAGCAGTAACCCGGGACAGGGGAACACTGAAGCTTTCTTT

V gene: TRBV5-1
clone size: NA
D gene: NA
J gene: TRBJ1-3
CDR3 length: 15
CDR3 protein: CASSLEDSSGNTIYF
CDR3 DNA: TGCGCCAGCAGCTTGGAGGACTCCTCTGGAAACACCATATATTTT

V gene: TRBV6-1
clone size: many
D gene: TRBD2
J gene: TRBJ2-3
CDR3 length: 15
CDR3 protein: CASTAVGLAANTQYF
CDR3 DNA: TGTGCCAGCACCGCCGTCGGACTAGCGGCCAATACGCAGTATTTT

V gene: TRBV30
clone size: NA
D gene: NA
J gene: TRBJ2-3
CDR3 length: 16
CDR3 protein: CAWSRGPGPNTDTQYF
CDR3 DNA: TGTGCCTGGAGCAGAGGACCGGGGCCGAACACAGATACGCAGTATTTT

V gene: TRBV3-1
clone size: NA
D gene: NA
J gene: TRBJ2-4
CDR3 length: 15
CDR3 protein: CASSQSGVGKNIQYF
CDR3 DNA: TGTGCCAGCAGCCAATCGGGGGTTGGCAAAAACATTCAGTACTTC

V gene: TRBV20-1
clone size: many
D gene: NA
J gene: TRBJ2-4
CDR3 length: 13
CDR3 protein: CSAERASDNIQYF
CDR3 DNA: TGCAGTGCGGAGAGGGCCTCCGATAACATTCAGTACTTC

V gene: TRBV3-1
clone size: many
D gene: NA
J gene: TRBJ1-1
CDR3 length: 16
CDR3 protein: CASSQGPPGAGTEAFF
CDR3 DNA: TGTGCCAGCAGCCAAGGACCCCCCGGGGCCGGCACTGAAGCTTTCTTT

V gene: TRBV7-8
clone size: many
D gene: NA
J gene: TRBJ2-2
CDR3 length: 14
CDR3 protein: CARDGGRDTGELFF
CDR3 DNA: TGTGCCAGGGACGGGGGACGAGACACCGGGGAGCTGTTTTTT

V gene: TRBV19
clone size: NA
D gene: TRBD1
J gene: TRBJ1-5
CDR3 length: 17
CDR3 protein: CASSPIPRDSPNQPQHF
CDR3 DNA: TGTGCCAGTAGTCCCATCCCCCGGGACAGCCCCAATCAGCCCCAGCATTTT

V gene: TRBV11-2
clone size: few
D gene: NA
J gene: TRBJ2-1
CDR3 length: 15
CDR3 protein: CASSLDGVVDNEQFF
CDR3 DNA: TGTGCCAGCAGCTTAGACGGGGTCGTGGACAATGAGCAGTTCTTC

V gene: TRBV20-1
clone size: many
D gene: NA
J gene: TRBJ1-1
CDR3 length: 13
CDR3 protein: CSASGGARTEAFF
CDR3 DNA: TGCAGTGCCTCGGGGGGGGCCAGGACTGAAGCTTTCTTT

V gene: TRBV7-2
clone size: NA
D gene: NA
J gene: TRBJ2-1
CDR3 length: 15
CDR3 protein: CASSSGSRGNNEQFF
CDR3 DNA: TGTGCCAGCAGCTCAGGCTCGAGGGGAAACAATGAGCAGTTCTTC

V gene: TRBV19
clone size: few
D gene: TRBD2
J gene: TRBJ2-3
CDR3 length: 14
CDR3 protein: CASAPGEGTDTQYF
CDR3 DNA: TGTGCCAGCGCCCCGGGGGAGGGGACAGATACGCAGTATTTT

V gene: TRBV20-1
clone size: many
D gene: TRBD2
J gene: TRBJ2-3
CDR3 length: 14
CDR3 protein: CSAPSAGGTDTQYF
CDR3 DNA: TGCAGTGCCCCGAGCGCGGGGGGCACAGATACGCAGTATTTT

V gene: TRBV7-8
clone size: NA
D gene: NA
J gene: TRBJ2-6
CDR3 length: 16
CDR3 protein: CASRRDIDPGANVLTF
CDR3 DNA: TGTGCCAGCAGGCGGGACATCGACCCTGGGGCCAACGTCCTGACTTTC

V gene: TRBV6-1
clone size: many
D gene: TRBD2
J gene: TRBJ2-7
CDR3 length: 15
CDR3 protein: CASSGLAGVSYEQYF
CDR3 DNA: TGTGCCAGCAGTGGACTAGCGGGAGTCTCCTACGAGCAGTACTTC

V gene: TRBV20-1
clone size: many
D gene: NA
J gene: TRBJ2-1
CDR3 length: 14
CDR3 protein: CSADDSRNYNEQFF
CDR3 DNA: TGCAGTGCCGATGACTCGCGTAATTACAATGAGCAGTTCTTC

V gene: TRBV11-3
clone size: few
D gene: TRBD1
J gene: TRBJ2-1
CDR3 length: 15
CDR3 protein: CASSSGGQGAGEQFF
CDR3 DNA: TGTGCCAGCAGCTCGGGGGGACAGGGGGCAGGTGAGCAGTTCTTC

V gene: TRBV5-1
clone size: NA
D gene: NA
J gene: TRBJ2-1
CDR3 length: 14
CDR3 protein: CASSEAGPLNEQFF
CDR3 DNA: TGCGCCAGCAGCGAGGCGGGTCCCCTGAATGAGCAGTTCTTC

V gene: TRBV6-1
clone size: medium-sized
D gene: NA
J gene: TRBJ2-5
CDR3 length: 16
CDR3 protein: CASSEALVANQETQYF
CDR3 DNA: TGTGCCAGCAGTGAAGCGCTTGTTGCGAACCAAGAGACCCAGTACTTC

V gene: TRBV12-3/TRBV12-4
clone size: many
D gene: NA
J gene: TRBJ1-1
CDR3 length: 13
CDR3 protein: CASSLVEGTEAFF
CDR3 DNA: TGTGCCAGCAGCTTGGTAGAGGGCACTGAAGCTTTCTTT

V gene: TRBV7-3
clone size: few
D gene: NA
J gene: TRBJ2-4
CDR3 length: 14
CDR3 protein: CASSPQGAPNIQYF
CDR3 DNA: TGTGCCAGCAGCCCCCAGGGAGCCCCAAACATTCAGTACTTC

V gene: TRBV10-3
clone size: NA
D gene: TRBD2
J gene: TRBJ2-1
CDR3 length: 20
CDR3 protein: CAIIKKGLGGRRGPYNEQFF
CDR3 DNA: TGTGCCATCATCAAGAAAGGGTTAGGCGGGAGAAGGGGTCCCTACAATGAGCAGTTCTTC

V gene: TRBV11-1
clone size: many
D gene: NA
J gene: TRBJ2-3
CDR3 length: 12
CDR3 protein: CASSVLADTQYF
CDR3 DNA: TGTGCCAGCAGCGTATTAGCAGATACGCAGTATTTT

V gene: TRBV2
clone size: many
D gene: NA
J gene: TRBJ1-5
CDR3 length: 14
CDR3 protein: CASSAGTLGQPQHF
CDR3 DNA: TGTGCCAGCAGTGCCGGGACGTTGGGACAGCCCCAGCATTTT

V gene: TRBV20-1
clone size: many
D gene: NA
J gene: TRBJ2-2
CDR3 length: 14
CDR3 protein: CSARSRDYTGELFF
CDR3 DNA: TGCAGTGCTAGAAGTCGGGACTACACCGGGGAGCTGTTTTTT

V gene: TRBV6-1
clone size: NA
D gene: NA
J gene: TRBJ2-1
CDR3 length: 19
CDR3 protein: CASGEGLAWFLKPYNEQFF
CDR3 DNA: TGTGCCAGCGGTGAAGGGCTAGCGTGGTTCTTAAAGCCCTACAATGAGCAGTTCTTC

V gene: TRBV7-2
clone size: many
D gene: NA
J gene: TRBJ2-3
CDR3 length: 16
CDR3 protein: CASSLGVGTRTDTQYF
CDR3 DNA: TGTGCCAGCAGCTTAGGTGTCGGGACCCGCACAGATACGCAGTATTTT

V gene: TRBV28
clone size: many
D gene: NA
J gene: TRBJ1-3
CDR3 length: 16
CDR3 protein: CASSPQGSPSGNTIYF
CDR3 DNA: TGTGCCAGCAGTCCGCAGGGGTCCCCCTCTGGAAACACCATATATTTT

V gene: TRBV10-1
clone size: NA
D gene: TRBD1
J gene: TRBJ2-1
CDR3 length: 16
CDR3 protein: CASSDPGTGSFNEQFF
CDR3 DNA: TGCGCCAGCAGTGACCCGGGGACAGGGAGTTTCAATGAGCAGTTCTTC

V gene: TRBV5-1
clone size: NA
D gene: NA
J gene: TRBJ2-5
CDR3 length: 13
CDR3 protein: CASSLGGVETQYF
CDR3 DNA: TGCGCCAGCAGCTTAGGTGGGGTTGAGACCCAGTACTTC

V gene: TRBV19
clone size: few
D gene: NA
J gene: TRBJ1-5
CDR3 length: 13
CDR3 protein: CASRSQINQPQHF
CDR3 DNA: TGTGCCAGTAGAAGTCAGATCAATCAGCCCCAGCATTTT

V gene: TRBV7-2
clone size: NA
D gene: NA
J gene: TRBJ1-1
CDR3 length: 15
CDR3 protein: CASSPPAEGDTEAFF
CDR3 DNA: TGTGCCAGCAGCCCTCCCGCAGAAGGGGACACTGAAGCTTTCTTT

V gene: TRBV27
clone size: many
D gene: NA
J gene: TRBJ2-3
CDR3 length: 10
CDR3 protein: CASATDTQYF
CDR3 DNA: TGTGCCAGCGCCACAGATACGCAGTATTTT

V gene: TRBV9
clone size: NA
D gene: NA
J gene: TRBJ1-2
CDR3 length: 12
CDR3 protein: CASTRRGSGYTF
CDR3 DNA: TGTGCCAGCACACGGAGGGGGAGCGGCTACACCTTC

V gene: TRBV4-3
clone size: many
D gene: TRBD2
J gene: TRBJ2-7
CDR3 length: 17
CDR3 protein: CASSQEPGLAGAYEQYF
CDR3 DNA: TGCGCCAGCAGCCAAGAGCCCGGACTAGCGGGAGCGTACGAGCAGTACTTC

V gene: TRBV20-1
clone size: few
D gene: NA
J gene: TRBJ2-5
CDR3 length: 12
CDR3 protein: CRAGLPQETQYF
CDR3 DNA: TGCAGAGCTGGACTGCCACAAGAGACCCAGTACTTC

V gene: TRBV5-4
clone size: few
D gene: TRBD2
J gene: TRBJ2-3
CDR3 length: 16
CDR3 protein: CASSLALAGGADTQYF
CDR3 DNA: TGTGCCAGCAGCTTGGCACTAGCGGGGGGCGCAGATACGCAGTATTTT

V gene: TRBV12-3/TRBV12-4
clone size: NA
D gene: TRBD1
J gene: TRBJ1-2
CDR3 length: 14
CDR3 protein: CASSLGQGALGYTF
CDR3 DNA: TGTGCCAGCAGTTTGGGACAGGGGGCGCTTGGCTACACCTTC

V gene: TRBV11-2
clone size: few
D gene: NA
J gene: TRBJ2-3
CDR3 length: 11
CDR3 protein: CASSYWDTQYF
CDR3 DNA: TGTGCCAGCAGCTACTGGGATACGCAGTATTTT